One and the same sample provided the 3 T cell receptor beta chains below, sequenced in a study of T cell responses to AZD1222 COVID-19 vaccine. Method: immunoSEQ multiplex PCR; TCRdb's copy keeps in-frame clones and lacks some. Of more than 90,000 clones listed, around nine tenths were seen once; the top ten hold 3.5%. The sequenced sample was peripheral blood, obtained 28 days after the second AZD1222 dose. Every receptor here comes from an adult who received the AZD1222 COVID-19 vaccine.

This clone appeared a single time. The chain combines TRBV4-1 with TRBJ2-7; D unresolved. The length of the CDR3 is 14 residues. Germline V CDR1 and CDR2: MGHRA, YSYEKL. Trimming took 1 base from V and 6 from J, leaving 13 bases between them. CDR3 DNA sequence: TGCGCCAGCAGCCAAGGGACCGGCGGTAGCGAGCAGTACTTC. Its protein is CASSQGTGGSEQYF.

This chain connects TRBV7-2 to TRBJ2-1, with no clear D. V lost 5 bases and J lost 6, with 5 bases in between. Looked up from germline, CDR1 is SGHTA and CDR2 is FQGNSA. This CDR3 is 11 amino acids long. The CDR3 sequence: CASSPRNEQFF. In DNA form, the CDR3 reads TGTGCCAGCAGCCCTCGCAATGAGCAGTTCTTC.

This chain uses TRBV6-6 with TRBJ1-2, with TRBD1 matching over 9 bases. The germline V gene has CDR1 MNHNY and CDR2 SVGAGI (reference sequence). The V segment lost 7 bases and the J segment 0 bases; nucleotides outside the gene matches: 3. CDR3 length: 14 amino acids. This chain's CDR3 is CASNRQGANYGYTF. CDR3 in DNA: TGTGCCAGCAACCGACAGGGGGCTAACTATGGCTACACCTTC.